The present entry profiles one TCR beta chain with its context. Its antigen remains undetermined. Base quality data are lacking; no much larger clone is found one base away. Amplification of TCR beta CDR3 regions was carried out from RNA transcripts. The first round of RT-PCR for the TCR CDR3 was performed with the HTBI primer set and the Qiagen OneStep RT-PCR kit. Libraries were constructed in a second round of multiplex PCR, after which size selection and purification were performed. Libraries were sequenced paired-end with 100 bp reads on an Illumina HiSeq2000. For the original study's pipeline: SOAPnuke was used to process the raw data, removing reads that contained adapters or uncalled bases, had a mean Phred below 15, or lacked an exact match to the constant primer or identifier. High-quality paired reads were merged with COPE v1.2.5, and unique nucleotide sequences were defined as clonotypes. Clonotypes were aligned to IMGT TRBV, TRBD and TRBJ reference segments using MiTCR v1.1. Only V-J combinations with frequency above 0.0001, covering approximately 99% of repertoires, were analysed. The TCS score was defined as the ratio of F50 (clonal expansion) to E x V (chaos), calculated using BLOSUM62-based TCRdist between CDR3 peptides within each V-J. Welch's t-statistics and random forest reduced approximately 520 V-J features to about 12, which were used in a naive Bayes classifier (R e1071). TCRdb applied fastp at Q25 and MiXCR to the public reads, then kept only in-frame beta chains. Rows are unified per CDR3 protein, each entry keeping the most common DNA and genes. Clone size and V and J calls follow TCRdb, not the original study. The sample includes a few hundred thousand distinct CDR3 sequences, with roughly a sixth observed a single time. Together, the top ten hold around 32% of the sample.

This sample is part of a study of T cells in Graves' hyperthyroidism and ophthalmopathy (dated by TCRdb to between 2017 and 2020). Background for the entire study: Peripheral blood was collected at initial diagnosis, before any treatment. The paper describes TCR Vbeta CDR3 sequencing of 120 to 150 peripheral blood samples, made up of 43 ophthalmopathy patients, 70 to 75 hyperthyroidism patients and roughly 17 progressor patients. Thyroid tissue and blood T-cell repertoires from six Graves' hyperthyroidism patients were also compared in the study. The approximately 100 discovery patients were divided at random into training and test sets in a 7:3 ratio. A discovery cohort of around 98 patients, about 40 with Graves' ophthalmopathy and 55 to 60 with stable Graves' hyperthyroidism, was used to find distinguishing TCR V-J signatures. After sampling, hyperthyroidism patients received methimazole starting at 30 mg daily, and ophthalmopathy patients received high-dose intravenous methylprednisolone. Prospective prediction of ophthalmopathy was tested in an independent validation cohort consisting of under 20 hyperthyroidism patients and more than 15 patients who later progressed to ophthalmopathy. Study-level results and caveats: Sample size was not statistically predetermined, and investigators were not blinded to group allocation. In validation, the model predicted progression to ophthalmopathy with 55% to 71% sensitivity and roughly 72% specificity, a median of around 6.6 months before onset. Ophthalmopathy was separated from stable hyperthyroidism by a 13 V-J signature model, with roughly 88% sensitivity and 81% to 83% specificity obtained in cross-validation and 80%/75% obtained in testing. Most expanded thyroid clonotypes (frequency above 0.001) were also found in blood, which suggests that blood repertoires may mirror thyroid immune responses.

From the cysteine through the phenylalanine, the CDR3 covers 14 amino acids. Only the CDR3 DNA is retained, 42 bases long and in frame from the first base. In the germline V gene, CDR1 corresponds to SGHTS and CDR2 to YDEGEE. Relative to germline, V is 0 bases shorter and J is 4 bases shorter, with 11 bases between their ends. In the ophthalmopathy patients, disease was moderately to severely active, with a Clinical Activity Score of 3 or more, a NOSPECS grade of 4 or more, and a duration of less than 3 months. Exclusion was applied to patients with uncontrolled infections, other autoimmune diseases, pregnancy or lactation. Diagnoses were based on clinical symptoms, serum thyroxine and TRAb, thyroid ultrasound and orbital computed tomography. PBMCs were isolated from 10 ml of fresh peripheral blood by Ficoll-Paque density gradient centrifugation. Total RNA was extracted using Trizol reagent, and RNA quality was assessed on an Agilent 2100 Bioanalyzer.

This TCR was sampled from a woman aged 30 to 39 with Graves' ophthalmopathy. The rearranged segments are TRBV5-8 and TRBJ2-7; the D gene identity is not certain. The sequenced material came from blood. The DNA sequence is TGTGCCAGCAGCTTGGAAGAGACATGGTACGAGCAGTACTTC. Its coded protein is CASSLEETWYEQYF.